These 23 T cell receptor beta chains originate from one sample sequenced in a study of shared clonotypes between healthy human individuals. The method was immunoSEQ multiplex PCR; TCRdb's version includes in-frame clones alone and lacks a portion of them. This table has roughly 660,000 clones, 80% to 95% appearing once. Sequences were obtained from memory CD8+ T cells from PBMCs. Subset: CD45RO+ cells pooled with CCR7-negative TemRA cells. The receptors shown here come from a young man in good health. Some clones in this sample may be carry-over from other donors' samples.

This clone turned up a few times. The chain links TRBV27 to TRBJ2-2; D gene unclear. CDR1 and CDR2 (germline): MNHEY, SMNVEV (reference sequence). The V end lost 4 bases, the J end lost 7 bases, and 13 bases lay between the germline ends. This CDR3 is 14 amino acids long. The CDR3 nucleotides are TGTGCCAGCAGTTCCCCACGGCGGAGCGGGGAGCTGTTTTTT. Its translation is CASSSPRRSGELFF.

This clone has just one count. The chain has TRBV25-1 and TRBJ2-5, with D perhaps matching TRBD2 (5 bases). The J call may be faulty, since TRBJ2-7 better matches the DNA end. CDR3 length: 13 amino acids. The germline V gene has CDR1 MGHDK and CDR2 SYGVNS. The CDR3 loop reads CASSGTRVGEQYF. CDR3 bases: TGTGCCAGCAGTGGGACTCGGGTCGGCGAGCAGTACTTC.

This chain uses TRBV30 with TRBJ1-5, with D uncertain. The CDR3 loop spans 22 amino acids. Germline V gene sequence: CDR1 GTSNPN, CDR2 SVGIG (reference sequence). Trimming shortened V by 3 bases and J by 3 bases, and 36 bases separated the two germline ends. CDR3 nucleotide sequence: TGTGCCTGGAGGCCCGGAGTGTTTAGCCGAGGTCCGGGTGGCGGTATCAATCAGCCCCAGCATTTT. It codes for CAWRPGVFSRGPGGGINQPQHF.

The V gene is TRBV7-9, the J gene TRBJ2-7; no clear D gene. This CDR3 is 13 amino acids long. Germline V gives CDR1 SEHNR, CDR2 FQNEAQ (reference sequence). The V end was cut by 5 bases, the J end by 3 bases, with 11 bases between. The CDR3 protein is CASSPPRDYEQYF. DNA of the CDR3: TGTGCCAGCAGCCCCCCAAGGGACTACGAGCAGTACTTC.

DNA of the CDR3: TGTGCCAGCAGCTTGGGAAGGGGGACAGCCTATGGCTACACCTTC. It specifies CASSLGRGTAYGYTF. The rearrangement joins TRBV5-4 to TRBJ1-2, with 7 bases fitting TRBD1. The germline V gene has CDR1 SGHNT and CDR2 YYREEE (reference sequence). This CDR3 spans 15 amino acids. V lost 0 bases and J lost 4; bases outside the gene matches: 6. The full variable domain, its missing parts supplied by reference TRBV5-4 and TRBJ1-2, is ETGVTQSPTHLIKTRGQQVTLRCSSQSGHNTVSWYQQALGQGPQFIFQYYREEENGRGNFPPRFSGLQFPNYSSELNVNALELDDSALYLCASSLGRGTAYGYTFGSGTRLTVV.

This clone was observed once. This sequence joins TRBV29-1 and TRBJ1-5; 10 nucleotides agree with TRBD1. From germline, CDR1 is SQVTM and CDR2 ANQGSEA. V gave up 7 bases and J gave up 6 bases; unmatched junction bases: 6. The CDR3 is 13 amino acids. In nucleotides, the CDR3 is TGCAGCGCCAAGACAGGGGGCGGTCAGCCCCAGCATTTT. Translating it yields CSAKTGGGQPQHF. The entire variable domain, with the rest obtained from reference TRBV29-1 and TRBJ1-5, is as follows: SAVISQKPSRDICQRGTSLTIQCQVDSQVTMMFWYRQQPGQSLTLIATANQGSEATYESGFVIDKFPISRPNLTFSTLTVSNMSPEDSSIYLCSAKTGGGQPQHFGDGTRLSIL.

The chain couples TRBV15 to TRBJ2-1; D unresolved. Germline assignment: CDR1 LNHNV and CDR2 YYDKDF (reference sequence). V lost 3 bases to trimming and J lost 5 bases, with 20 bases between them. The CDR3 spans 17 residues. CDR3 bases: TGTGCCACCAGCAGGTTGCAGATATGGCTAGACGACAATGAGCAGTTCTTC. It is translated as CATSRLQIWLDDNEQFF.

V usage is TRBV11-3 and J usage is TRBJ2-7, with D tentatively TRBD1 (6 bases). CDR1 is SGHNT and CDR2 is YENEEA in the germline V gene. V lost 5 bases to trimming and J lost 5 bases, with 10 bases between them. The CDR3 consists of 12 residues. CDR3 DNA sequence: TGTGCCAGCAGCGGGACAAGAAACGAGCAGTACTTC. Residues: CASSGTRNEQYF.

V usage is TRBV7-9 and J usage is TRBJ1-1; TRBD1 might be the D (5 bases). The V gene lost 4 bases and the J gene lost 5 bases, with 11 bases spanning the gap. CDR3 length equals 13 residues. Germline CDR1 is SEHNR and CDR2 is FQNEAQ (reference sequence). The CDR3 here is CASSWFGGTEAFF. CDR3 bases: TGTGCCAGCAGCTGGTTTGGGGGGACTGAAGCTTTCTTT.

The V gene is TRBV29-1, the J gene TRBJ2-1, with 8 positions matching TRBD2. The CDR3 is 15 amino acids. The V segment lost 4 bases and the J segment 9 bases; nucleotides outside the gene matches: 14. Germline V gene lookup returns CDR1 SQVTM and CDR2 ANQGSEA. The CDR3 is CSVVRRAGVDGEQFF. The CDR3 nucleotides are TGCAGCGTTGTACGTCGAGCGGGAGTGGATGGTGAGCAGTTCTTC.

This rearrangement joins TRBV6-6 to TRBJ2-7; D assignment may be TRBD1 or TRBD2 (5 bases each). V shed 0 bases and J shed 7 bases, with 13 bases lying between them. Germline values: CDR1 MNHNY, CDR2 SVGAGI (reference sequence). The CDR3 runs to 14 residues. The CDR3 region has the DNA TGTGCCAGCAGTTACTCGTTTTCAGGGAGAGAGCAGTACTTC. Translation gives CASSYSFSGREQYF.

The chain couples TRBV6-6 to TRBJ2-7; TRBD1 aligns across 9 bases. Germline V lookup: CDR1 MNHNY, CDR2 SVGAGI (reference sequence). V lost 10 bases to trimming and J lost 3 bases; unmatched junction nucleotides: 7. The CDR3 length is 13 residues. CDR3 sequence (DNA): TGTGCCACCGGGGACAGGGTGGGCTACGAGCAGTACTTC. Protein product: CATGDRVGYEQYF.

This chain uses TRBV27 with TRBJ2-1; 8 bases match TRBD2. V shed 5 bases, J shed 9 bases, and the junction held 6 bases outside the gene matches. Per the germline V gene, CDR1 is MNHEY and CDR2 is SMNVEV (reference sequence). This CDR3 region has 13 residues. CDR3 DNA sequence: TGTGCCAGCAGTCCGACGGGGGGGGTTGAGCAGTTCTTC. Protein sequence: CASSPTGGVEQFF.

The chain couples TRBV28 to TRBJ2-4; unclear D gene. The V and J ends lost 7 bases and 1 base respectively, with 20 bases between them. Germline V CDR1 and CDR2: MDHEN, SYDVKM. The CDR3 spans 17 residues. The CDR3 reads CASTWASGLIAKNIQYF. The CDR3 bases are TGTGCCAGCACCTGGGCCTCAGGATTGATCGCCAAAAACATTCAGTACTTC. Full variable domain (outside the CDR3, taken from reference TRBV28 and TRBJ2-4): DVKVTQSSRYLVKRTGEKVFLECVQDMDHENMFWYRQDPGLGLRLIYFSYDVKMKEKGDIPEGYSVSREKKERFSLILESASTNQTSMYLCASTWASGLIAKNIQYFGAGTRLSVL.

This clone was seen a handful of times. The chain uses TRBV9 and TRBJ1-2, with a weak D call TRBD1 (5 bases). V was trimmed by 4 bases and J by 4 bases, leaving 17 bases between them. CDR1 and CDR2 (germline): SGDLS, YYNGEE. The CDR3 is 15 amino acids. The chain's CDR3 is CASSSSDSYAYGYTF. The DNA for the CDR3 is TGTGCCAGCAGCTCCTCTGACAGTTACGCCTATGGCTACACCTTC.

The chain links TRBV2 to TRBJ2-5; 7 bases match TRBD1. CDR1 and CDR2 (germline): SNHLY, FYNNEI. With 6 bases clipped from V and 2 bases from J, the junction kept 6 bases outside the gene matches. This CDR3 is built from 14 residues. The CDR3 sequence is CASSPTGAQETQYF. As DNA, the CDR3 is TGTGCCAGCAGCCCTACAGGGGCGCAAGAGACCCAGTACTTC.

The chain couples TRBV29-1 to TRBJ2-1; a possible D gene is TRBD1 (5 bases). The CDR3 consists of 14 residues. CDR1 and CDR2 (germline): SQVTM, ANQGSEA. Deletions cut 5 bases from V and 8 bases from J, with 19 bases between. The CDR3 spells CSVTQLPGRDEQFF. As DNA, the CDR3 is TGCAGCGTTACACAGCTCCCCGGCAGGGATGAGCAGTTCTTC.

This clone was seen only once. This chain connects TRBV19 to TRBJ2-6; unclear D gene. V lost 11 bases and J lost 1, with 18 bases in between. The CDR3 extends over 16 amino acids. Germline loops: CDR1 LNHDA, CDR2 SQIVND (reference sequence). In nucleotides, the CDR3 is TGTGCCGCTGGTCCCCCAGAGTGGTCTGGGGCCAACGTCCTGACTTTC. Its translation: CAAGPPEWSGANVLTF.

The V gene is TRBV29-1, the J gene TRBJ1-1; D is possibly TRBD1 (5 bases). Trimming removed 6 bases from V and 2 bases from J, with 10 bases in between. The length of the CDR3 is 12 residues. Germline lookup yields CDR1 SQVTM and CDR2 ANQGSEA. The CDR3 DNA reads as TGCAGCGTGCATGGGGCCAACACTGAAGCTTTCTTT. Its protein is CSVHGANTEAFF.

The sample holds a few counts of this clone. V usage is TRBV6-1 and J usage is TRBJ1-5; D is unresolved. The CDR3 loop spans 13 amino acids. CDR1 and CDR2 from the germline V gene are MNHNS and SASEGT. Between the trimmed V and J ends, which lost 0 bases and 4 bases, there was a span of 4 bases. The CDR3: CASSEAQNQPQHF. The CDR3 DNA sequence: TGTGCCAGCAGTGAAGCGCAGAATCAGCCCCAGCATTTT.

Notes on this clone: Other DNA sequences in the sample encode the same CDR3. The chain carries TRBV18 and TRBJ2-1, with TRBD2 identical over 8 bases. Germline V gives CDR1 KGHSH, CDR2 LQKENI. V shed 3 bases and J 1 base; nucleotides not matched to a gene: 2. This CDR3 comprises 15 residues. The CDR3 sequence is CASSPSGSSYNEQFF. CDR3 nucleotide sequence: TGTGCCAGCTCACCGAGCGGGAGTTCCTACAATGAGCAGTTCTTC.

The chain uses TRBV19 and TRBJ1-1; TRBD1 matches 8 bases. J was trimmed by 3 bases and V by 5 bases; bases with no gene match: 8. Germline lookup yields CDR1 LNHDA and CDR2 SQIVND (reference sequence). The CDR3 sequence is 15 residues long. In DNA, the CDR3 is TGTGCCAGTAGTTTCGGGACAGGTTTGGACACTGAAGCTTTCTTT. Its protein product is CASSFGTGLDTEAFF. The full variable domain, in which reference TRBV19 and TRBJ1-1 provide the parts outside the CDR3, is DGGITQSPKYLFRKEGQNVTLSCEQNLNHDAMYWYRQDPGQGLRLIYYSQIVNDFQKGDIAEGYSVSREKKESFPLTVTSAQKNPTAFYLCASSFGTGLDTEAFFGQGTRLTVV.

The chain has TRBV14 and TRBJ2-7; D is unresolved. The germline CDR1 and CDR2 sequences are SGHDN and FVKESK. The CDR3 has 14 amino acids. The V end was cut by 1 base, the J end by 3 bases, with 10 bases between. CDR3: CASSQAGPLYEQYF. As DNA, the CDR3 is TGTGCCAGCAGCCAAGCCGGGCCGCTCTACGAGCAGTACTTC.